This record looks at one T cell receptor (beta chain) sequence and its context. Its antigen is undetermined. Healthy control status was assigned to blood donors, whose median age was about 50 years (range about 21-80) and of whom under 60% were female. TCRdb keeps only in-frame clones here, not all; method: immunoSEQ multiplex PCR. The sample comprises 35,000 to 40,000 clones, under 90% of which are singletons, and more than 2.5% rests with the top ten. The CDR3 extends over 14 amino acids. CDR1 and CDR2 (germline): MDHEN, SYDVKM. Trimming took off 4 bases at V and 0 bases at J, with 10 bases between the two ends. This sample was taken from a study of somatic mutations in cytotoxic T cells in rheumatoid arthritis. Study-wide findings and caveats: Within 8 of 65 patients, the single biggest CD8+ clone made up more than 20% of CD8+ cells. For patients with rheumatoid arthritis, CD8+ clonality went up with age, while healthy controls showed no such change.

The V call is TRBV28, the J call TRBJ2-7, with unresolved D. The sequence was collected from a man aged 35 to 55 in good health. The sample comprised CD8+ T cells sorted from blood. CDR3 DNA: TGTGCCAGCAGTTCACGGGTTTCCTCCTACGAGCAGTACTTC. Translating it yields CASSSRVSSYEQYF.